The rows below give T cell receptor beta chains drawn from one sample of a study of CD8+CD57+ T cells in acquired aplastic anemia. TCRdb redid the calling of the reads with MiXCR, one entry per CDR3 protein. The sample contains 150,000 to 200,000 distinct CDR3 sequences, under 50% of which appear only once. Sequencing was performed on sorted CD4+, CD8+, or CD8+CD57+ T cells (not recorded which) from PBMCs. The receptors derive from a human donor with aplastic anemia. Each CDR3 is given without its conserved first and last residue. A D gene is named only where the DNA matches it firmly. For some rows the clone size is stated as once, few or many, or as a class when expanded; others skip it.

12	many	TRBD2	TRBV20-1	SASSGSHTGELF
13	-	TRBD1	TRBV11-2	ASSSYRGRNEKLF
10	few	TRBD1	TRBV30	ARGPRSGTQY
11	-	-	TRBV25-1	ASSVGGWQPQH
12	many	-	TRBV24-1	ATSVRDRTDTQY
9	many	-	TRBV10-3	AIRLNTEAF
13	-	-	TRBV5-1	ASSLDGGGDSPLH
14	-	TRBD1	TRBV10-3	AVSEWQGASGDTQY
11	-	-	TRBV4-2	ASSQELDSVQY
13	once	TRBD1	TRBV2	ASSRYGTGVDEQY
16	many	TRBD2	TRBV20-1	SARALAPRLSIDNEQF
11	-	-	TRBV7-9	ASSTPSTDTQY
13	-	-	TRBV9	ASSVDPGQTDTQY
12	many	TRBD1	TRBV6-5	ASSFLTTGVTQY
11	few	-	TRBV19	ASSLGQNSPLH
11	many	-	TRBV7-9	AITVERGETQY